This T cell receptor (beta chain) is from a study of cytomegalovirus exposure and HLA in healthy donors. On the study more broadly: The roughly 120 million unique TCR beta sequences, from roughly 180 million T cells, were found by an earlier analysis. Study-level points and caveats: Whilst most TCR sequences proved rare, a subset of public TCRs occurred across many donors. In a later analysis, 16,951 TCR beta sequences were associated with HLA alleles at 0.05 false discovery rate. Further analysis, carried out later, found HLA-associated TCR beta chains more clonally expanded than equally common other chains.

Germline V lookup: CDR1 LGHNA, CDR2 YSLEER. The CDR3 runs 15 residues. The V end was cut by 0 bases, the J end by 3 bases, with 6 bases between. This clone has a handful of counts. The antigen is undetermined. The identical CDR3 is also encoded by other nucleotide sequences in the sample. Primers for the PCR totalled 60 Vbeta and 13 Jbeta. The data were produced by immunoSEQ multiplex PCR, yet TCRdb's version contains in-frame clones alone and is incomplete. Of around 130,000 clones detected, about 8.5% appear once; the ten largest clones hold 5.5%. The gene calls are TRBV4-3 and TRBJ1-6, with a tentative D call TRBD1 (6 bases). The sequencing input was PBMCs. This clonotype originated in a middle-aged man in good health and CMV-seronegative. Here the CDR3 DNA reads TGCGCCAGCAGCCAAGACAGGGGCTATAATTCACCCCTCCACTTT. It specifies CASSQDRGYNSPLHF.